This TCR beta chain was found in a study of identical twins. The V gene's germline CDR1 is MNHEY and CDR2 SMNVEV (reference sequence). V trimming: 5 bases; J trimming: 6 bases; junction bases outside the gene matches: 8. The CDR3 length is 15 residues. Template switching supplied a universal primer site; unique molecular identifiers were carried on the cDNA. TCRdb re-analysed the 5' RACE reads in MiXCR, keeping a single row per CDR3 protein. Here the sample spans 450,000 to 600,000 distinct CDR3 sequences, 20% to 25% being singletons. These data are also associated with another study on yellow fever vaccine responses in identical twins.

The sequence was collected from a woman aged 18-29 years in good health. The rearrangement links TRBV27 to TRBJ1-1; 11 bases fit TRBD1. The sample consisted of CD4+ T cells sorted from blood. In DNA, the CDR3 is TGTGCCAGCAGTCCCCTGGGACAGGGGGGAGCTGAAGCTTTCTTT. Residues: CASSPLGQGGAEAFF.